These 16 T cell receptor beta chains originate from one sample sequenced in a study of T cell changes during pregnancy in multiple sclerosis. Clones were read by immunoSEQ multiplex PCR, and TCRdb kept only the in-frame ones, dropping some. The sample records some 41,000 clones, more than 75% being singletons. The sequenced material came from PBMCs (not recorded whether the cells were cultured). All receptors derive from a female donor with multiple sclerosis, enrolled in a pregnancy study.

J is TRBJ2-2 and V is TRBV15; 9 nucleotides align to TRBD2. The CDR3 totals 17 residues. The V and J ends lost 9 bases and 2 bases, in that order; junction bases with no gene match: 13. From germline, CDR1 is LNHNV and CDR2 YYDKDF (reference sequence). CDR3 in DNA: TGTGCCACAGCGGGAGGAGCGGGAGGACTCAACACCGGGGAGCTGTTTTTT. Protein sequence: CATAGGAGGLNTGELFF.

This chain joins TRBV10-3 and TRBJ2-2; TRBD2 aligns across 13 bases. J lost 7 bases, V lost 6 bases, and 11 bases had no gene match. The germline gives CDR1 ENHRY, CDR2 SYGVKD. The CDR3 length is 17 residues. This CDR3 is CAIRAGLAGPVIGELFF. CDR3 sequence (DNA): TGTGCCATCAGAGCGGGACTAGCGGGGCCGGTCATCGGGGAGCTGTTTTTT.

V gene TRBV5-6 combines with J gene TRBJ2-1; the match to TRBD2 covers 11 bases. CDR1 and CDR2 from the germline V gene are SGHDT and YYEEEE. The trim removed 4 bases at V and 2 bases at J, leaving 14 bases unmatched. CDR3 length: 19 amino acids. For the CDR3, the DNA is TGTGCCAGCAGCCCCGGCCGGCTAGCGGGAGGTTTCGCCTACAATGAGCAGTTCTTC. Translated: CASSPGRLAGGFAYNEQFF.

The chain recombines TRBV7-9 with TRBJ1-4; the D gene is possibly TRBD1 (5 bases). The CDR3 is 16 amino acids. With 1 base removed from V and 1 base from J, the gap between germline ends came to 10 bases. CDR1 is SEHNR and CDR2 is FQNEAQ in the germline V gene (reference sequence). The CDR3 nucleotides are TGTGCCAGCAGCTTAGATGGGGCAGGAACTAATGAAAAACTGTTTTTT. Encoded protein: CASSLDGAGTNEKLFF.

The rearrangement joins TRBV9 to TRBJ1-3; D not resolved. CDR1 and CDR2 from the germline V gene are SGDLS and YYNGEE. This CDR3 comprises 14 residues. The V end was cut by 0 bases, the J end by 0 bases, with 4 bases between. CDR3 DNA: TGTGCCAGCAGCGTAGCTAGCTCTGGAAACACCATATATTTT. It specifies CASSVASSGNTIYF.

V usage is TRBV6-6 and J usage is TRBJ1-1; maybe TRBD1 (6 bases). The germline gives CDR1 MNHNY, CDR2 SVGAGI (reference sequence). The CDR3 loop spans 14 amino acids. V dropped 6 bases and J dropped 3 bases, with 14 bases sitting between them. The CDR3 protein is CASRGREGDTEAFF. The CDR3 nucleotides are TGTGCCAGCAGAGGACGGGAGGGGGACACTGAAGCTTTCTTT.

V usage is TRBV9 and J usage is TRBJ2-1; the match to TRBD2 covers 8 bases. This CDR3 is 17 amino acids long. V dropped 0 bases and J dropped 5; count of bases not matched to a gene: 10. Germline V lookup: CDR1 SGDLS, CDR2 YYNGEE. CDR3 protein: CASSVALGLAGNNEQFF. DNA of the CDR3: TGTGCCAGCAGCGTAGCTTTGGGGCTAGCGGGTAACAATGAGCAGTTCTTC.

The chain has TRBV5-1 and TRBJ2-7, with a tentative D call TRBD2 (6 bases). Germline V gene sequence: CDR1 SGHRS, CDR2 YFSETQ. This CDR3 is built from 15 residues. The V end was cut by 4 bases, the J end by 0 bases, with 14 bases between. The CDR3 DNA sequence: TGCGCCAGCAGCCTGGACCGGGGGAGCTCCTACGAGCAGTACTTC. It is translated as CASSLDRGSSYEQYF. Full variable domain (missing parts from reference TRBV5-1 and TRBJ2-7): KAGVTQTPRYLIKTRGQQVTLSCSPISGHRSVSWYQQTPGQGLQFLFEYFSETQRNKGNFPGRFSGRQFSNSRSEMNVSTLELGDSALYLCASSLDRGSSYEQYFGPGTRLTVT.

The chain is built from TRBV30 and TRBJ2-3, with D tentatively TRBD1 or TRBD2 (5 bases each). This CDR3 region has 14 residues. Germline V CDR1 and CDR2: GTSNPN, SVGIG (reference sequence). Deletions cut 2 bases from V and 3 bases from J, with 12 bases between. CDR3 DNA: TGTGCCTGGAGTACTGGATGGGGGACAGATACGCAGTATTTT. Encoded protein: CAWSTGWGTDTQYF.

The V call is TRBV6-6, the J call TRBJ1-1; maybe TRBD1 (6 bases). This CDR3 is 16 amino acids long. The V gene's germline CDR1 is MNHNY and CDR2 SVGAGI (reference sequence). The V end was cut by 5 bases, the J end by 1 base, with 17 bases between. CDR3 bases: TGTGCCAGCAGTCGCCCCGGGGGCGAGGGGAACACTGAAGCTTTCTTT. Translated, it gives CASSRPGGEGNTEAFF.

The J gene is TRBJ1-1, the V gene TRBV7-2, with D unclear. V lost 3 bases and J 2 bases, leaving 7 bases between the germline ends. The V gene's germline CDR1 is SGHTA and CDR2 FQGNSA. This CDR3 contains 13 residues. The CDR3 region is CASSFAANTEAFF. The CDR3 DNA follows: TGTGCCAGCAGCTTTGCAGCTAACACTGAAGCTTTCTTT.

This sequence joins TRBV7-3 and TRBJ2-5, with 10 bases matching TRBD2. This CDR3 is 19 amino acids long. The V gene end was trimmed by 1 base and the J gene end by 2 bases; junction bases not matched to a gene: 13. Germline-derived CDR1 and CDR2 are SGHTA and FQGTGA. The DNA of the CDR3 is TGTGCCAGCAGCTTAAGAGGGCTAGCGGGAGTAGGTCCTCAAGAGACCCAGTACTTC. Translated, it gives CASSLRGLAGVGPQETQYF.

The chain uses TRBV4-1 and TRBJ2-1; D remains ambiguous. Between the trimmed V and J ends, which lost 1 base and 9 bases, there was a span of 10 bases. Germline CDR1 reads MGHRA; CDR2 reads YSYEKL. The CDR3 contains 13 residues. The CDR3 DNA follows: TGCGCCAGCAGCCAAGTTTCTTTAGGTGAGCAGTTCTTC. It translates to CASSQVSLGEQFF.

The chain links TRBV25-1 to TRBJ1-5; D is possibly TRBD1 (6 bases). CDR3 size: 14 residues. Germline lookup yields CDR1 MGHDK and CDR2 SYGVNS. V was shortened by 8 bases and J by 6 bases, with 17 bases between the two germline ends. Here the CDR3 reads CASAGVGFFQPQHF. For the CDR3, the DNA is TGTGCCAGCGCAGGGGTCGGGTTTTTTCAGCCCCAGCATTTT.

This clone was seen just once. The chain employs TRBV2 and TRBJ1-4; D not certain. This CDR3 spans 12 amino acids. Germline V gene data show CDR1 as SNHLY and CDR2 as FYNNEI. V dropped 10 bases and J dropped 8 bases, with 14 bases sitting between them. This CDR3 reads CATRYRNEKLFF. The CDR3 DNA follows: TGTGCCACCCGGTACCGGAACGAAAAACTGTTTTTT.

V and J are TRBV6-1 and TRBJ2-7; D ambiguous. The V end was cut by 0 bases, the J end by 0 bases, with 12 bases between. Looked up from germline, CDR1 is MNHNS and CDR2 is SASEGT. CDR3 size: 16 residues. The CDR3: CASSEADPPLSYEQYF. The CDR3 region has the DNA TGTGCCAGCAGTGAAGCTGACCCCCCCCTCTCCTACGAGCAGTACTTC.